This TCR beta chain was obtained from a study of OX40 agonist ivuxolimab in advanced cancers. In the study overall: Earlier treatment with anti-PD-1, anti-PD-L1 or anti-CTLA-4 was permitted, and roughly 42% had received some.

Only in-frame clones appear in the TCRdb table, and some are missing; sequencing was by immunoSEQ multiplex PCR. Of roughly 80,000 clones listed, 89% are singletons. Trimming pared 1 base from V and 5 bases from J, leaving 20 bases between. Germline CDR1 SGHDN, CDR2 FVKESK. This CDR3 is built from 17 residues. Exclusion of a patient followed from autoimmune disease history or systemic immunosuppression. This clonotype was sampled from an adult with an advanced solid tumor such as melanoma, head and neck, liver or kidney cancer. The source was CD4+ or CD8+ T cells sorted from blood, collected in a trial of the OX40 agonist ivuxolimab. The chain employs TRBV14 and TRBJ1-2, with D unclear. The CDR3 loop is CASSQVPGPLPGYGYTF. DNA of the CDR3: TGTGCCAGCAGCCAAGTCCCCGGACCCCTCCCGGGATATGGCTACACCTTC.